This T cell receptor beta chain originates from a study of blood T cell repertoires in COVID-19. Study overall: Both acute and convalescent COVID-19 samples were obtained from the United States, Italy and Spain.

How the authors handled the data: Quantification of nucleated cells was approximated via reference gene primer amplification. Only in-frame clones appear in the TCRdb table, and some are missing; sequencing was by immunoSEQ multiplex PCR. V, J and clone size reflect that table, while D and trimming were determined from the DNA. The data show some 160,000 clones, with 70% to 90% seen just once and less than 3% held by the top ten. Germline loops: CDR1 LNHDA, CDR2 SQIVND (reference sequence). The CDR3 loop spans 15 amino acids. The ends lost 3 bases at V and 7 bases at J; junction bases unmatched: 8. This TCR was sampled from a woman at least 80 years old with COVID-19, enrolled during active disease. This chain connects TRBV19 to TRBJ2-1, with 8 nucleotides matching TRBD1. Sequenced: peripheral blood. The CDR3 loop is CASSIWRQGSNEQFF. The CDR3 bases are TGTGCCAGTAGTATCTGGAGACAGGGGTCGAATGAGCAGTTCTTC.